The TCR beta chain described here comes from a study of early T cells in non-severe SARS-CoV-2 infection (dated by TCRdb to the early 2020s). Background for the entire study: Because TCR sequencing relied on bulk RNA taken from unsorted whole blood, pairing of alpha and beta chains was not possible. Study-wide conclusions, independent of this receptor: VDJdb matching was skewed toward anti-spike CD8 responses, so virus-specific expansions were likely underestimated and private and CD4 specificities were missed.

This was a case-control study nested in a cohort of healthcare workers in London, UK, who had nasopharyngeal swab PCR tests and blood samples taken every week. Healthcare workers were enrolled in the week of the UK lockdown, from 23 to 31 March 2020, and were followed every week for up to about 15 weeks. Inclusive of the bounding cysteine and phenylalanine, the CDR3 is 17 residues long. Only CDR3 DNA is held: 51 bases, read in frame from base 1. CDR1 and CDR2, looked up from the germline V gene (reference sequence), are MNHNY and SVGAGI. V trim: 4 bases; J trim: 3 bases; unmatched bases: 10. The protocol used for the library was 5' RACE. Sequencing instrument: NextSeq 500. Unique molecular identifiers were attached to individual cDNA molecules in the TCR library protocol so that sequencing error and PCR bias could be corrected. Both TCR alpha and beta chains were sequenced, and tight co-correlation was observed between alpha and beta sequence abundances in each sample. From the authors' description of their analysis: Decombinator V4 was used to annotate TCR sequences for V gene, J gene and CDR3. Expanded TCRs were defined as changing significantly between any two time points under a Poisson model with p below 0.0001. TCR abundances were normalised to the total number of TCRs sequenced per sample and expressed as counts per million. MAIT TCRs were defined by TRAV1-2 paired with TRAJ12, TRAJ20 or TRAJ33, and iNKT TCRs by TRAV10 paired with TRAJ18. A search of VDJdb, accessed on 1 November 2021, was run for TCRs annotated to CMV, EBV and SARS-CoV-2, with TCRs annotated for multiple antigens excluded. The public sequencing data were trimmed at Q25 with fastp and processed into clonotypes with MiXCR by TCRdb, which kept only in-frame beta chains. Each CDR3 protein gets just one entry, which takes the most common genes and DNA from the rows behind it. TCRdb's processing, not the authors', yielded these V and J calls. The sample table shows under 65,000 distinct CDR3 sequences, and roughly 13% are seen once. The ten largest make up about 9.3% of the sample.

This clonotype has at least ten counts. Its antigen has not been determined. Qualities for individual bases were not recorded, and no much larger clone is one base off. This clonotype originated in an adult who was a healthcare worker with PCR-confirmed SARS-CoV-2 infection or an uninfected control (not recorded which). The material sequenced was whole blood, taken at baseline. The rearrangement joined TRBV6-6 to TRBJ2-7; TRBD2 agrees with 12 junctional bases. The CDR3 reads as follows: CASSFVPLTSGGYEQYF. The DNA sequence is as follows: TGTGCCAGCAGTTTCGTACCCTTGACTAGCGGGGGCTACGAGCAGTACTTC.